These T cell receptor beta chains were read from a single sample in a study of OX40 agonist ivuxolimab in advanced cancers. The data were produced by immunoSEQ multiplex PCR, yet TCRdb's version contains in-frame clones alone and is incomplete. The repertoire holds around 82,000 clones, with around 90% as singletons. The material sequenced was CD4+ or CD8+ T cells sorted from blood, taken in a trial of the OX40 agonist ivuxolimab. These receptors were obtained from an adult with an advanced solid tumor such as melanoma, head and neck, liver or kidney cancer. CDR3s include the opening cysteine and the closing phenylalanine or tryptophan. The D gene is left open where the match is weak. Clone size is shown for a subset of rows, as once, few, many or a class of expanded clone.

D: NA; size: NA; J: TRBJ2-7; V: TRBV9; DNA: TGTGCCAGCAGCGTTGGCCCCGGGAGCGAGCAGTACTTC; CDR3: CASSVGPGSEQYF
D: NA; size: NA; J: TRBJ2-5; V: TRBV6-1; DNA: TGTGCCAGCAGAAGGGGGGGCCAAGAGACCCAGTACTTC; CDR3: CASRRGGQETQYF
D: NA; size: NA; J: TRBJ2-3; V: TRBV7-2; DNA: TGTGCCAGCAGCCCCCAGCCGGGGGATACGCAGTATTTT; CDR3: CASSPQPGDTQYF
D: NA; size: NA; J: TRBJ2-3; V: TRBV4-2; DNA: TGTGCCAGCAGCCAAGATTTCAGTGCAGATACGCAGTATTTT; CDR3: CASSQDFSADTQYF
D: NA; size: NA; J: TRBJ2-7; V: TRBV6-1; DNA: TGTGCCAGCAGTTATACCCCTCTCTACGAGCAGTACTTC; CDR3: CASSYTPLYEQYF
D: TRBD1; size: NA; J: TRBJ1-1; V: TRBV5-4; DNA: TGTGCCAGCAGCTGGACAGGCATGAACACTGAAGCTTTCTTT; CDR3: CASSWTGMNTEAFF
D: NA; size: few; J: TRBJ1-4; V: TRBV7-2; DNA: TGTGCCAGCAGCTTAGGAGTCATCGGTGAAAAACTGTTTTTT; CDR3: CASSLGVIGEKLFF
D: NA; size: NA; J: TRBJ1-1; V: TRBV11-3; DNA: TGTGCCAGCAGCTTAGGGTCGGACTCCGTCCTTTTCTTT; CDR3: CASSLGSDSVLFF
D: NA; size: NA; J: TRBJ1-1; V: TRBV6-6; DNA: TGTGCCAGCAGTTACGAGGGGGACGAAGCTTTCTTT; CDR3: CASSYEGDEAFF
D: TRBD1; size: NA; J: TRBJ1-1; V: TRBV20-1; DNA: TGCAGTGCTAGAGATCCGACAGGGGCTTTCTTT; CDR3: CSARDPTGAFF
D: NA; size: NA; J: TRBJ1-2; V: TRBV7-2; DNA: TGTGCCAGCAGCTGGCCCGGTAGGGGGGTCTATGGCTACACCTTC; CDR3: CASSWPGRGVYGYTF
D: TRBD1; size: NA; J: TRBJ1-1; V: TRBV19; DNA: TGTGCCAGTAGTAAACAGGGGGCGCCTAAATTT; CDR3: CASSKQGAPKF
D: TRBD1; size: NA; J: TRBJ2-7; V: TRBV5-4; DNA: TGTGCCAGCAGCTTACCGGGACAGGGGGCCTACGAGCAGTACTTC; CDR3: CASSLPGQGAYEQYF
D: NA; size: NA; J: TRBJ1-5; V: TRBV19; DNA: TGTGCCAGTAGCCTAAACAATCAGCCCCAGCATTTT; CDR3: CASSLNNQPQHF
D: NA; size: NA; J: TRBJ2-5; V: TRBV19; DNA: TGTGCCAGTAGCCACAAAGGCCTAGGGAAACAAGAGACCCAGTACTTC; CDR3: CASSHKGLGKQETQYF
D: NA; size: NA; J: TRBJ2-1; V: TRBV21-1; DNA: TGTGCCAGCAGCCCCCCGAACGGGTCCCTGTCGAATGAGCAGTTCTTC; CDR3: CASSPPNGSLSNEQFF
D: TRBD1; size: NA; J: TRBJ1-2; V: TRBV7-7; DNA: TGTGCCATCAAGCGGACAGGGTCGGATGGCTACACCTTC; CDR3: CAIKRTGSDGYTF